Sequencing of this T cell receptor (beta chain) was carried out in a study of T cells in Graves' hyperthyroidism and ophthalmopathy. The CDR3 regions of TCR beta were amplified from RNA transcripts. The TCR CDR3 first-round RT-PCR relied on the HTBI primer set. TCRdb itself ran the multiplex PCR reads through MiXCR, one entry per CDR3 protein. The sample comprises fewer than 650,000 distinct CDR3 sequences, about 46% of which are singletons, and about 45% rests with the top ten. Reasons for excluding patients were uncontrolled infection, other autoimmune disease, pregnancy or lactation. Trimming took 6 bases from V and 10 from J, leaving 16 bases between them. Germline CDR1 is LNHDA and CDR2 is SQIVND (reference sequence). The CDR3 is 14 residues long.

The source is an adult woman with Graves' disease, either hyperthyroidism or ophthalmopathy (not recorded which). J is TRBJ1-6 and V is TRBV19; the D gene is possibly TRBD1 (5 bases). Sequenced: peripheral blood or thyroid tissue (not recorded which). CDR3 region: CASSRTVGGSPLHF. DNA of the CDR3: TGTGCCAGTAGCCGGACCGTGGGGGGATCACCCCTCCACTTT.